This passage covers 18 T cell receptor beta chains from one sample sequenced in a study of OX40 agonist ivuxolimab in advanced cancers. Clones were read by immunoSEQ multiplex PCR, and TCRdb kept only the in-frame ones, dropping some. The data contain 45,000 to 60,000 clones, more than 75% of them seen just once; the ten biggest clones take up roughly 1.2%. The material sequenced was CD4+ or CD8+ T cells sorted from blood, taken in a trial of the OX40 agonist ivuxolimab. The receptors shown here come from an adult with an advanced solid tumor such as melanoma, head and neck, liver or kidney cancer.

As to this clone: One junction end disagrees with the germline gene, perhaps due to a read error. V gene TRBV7-7 combines with J gene TRBJ2-3; 12 nucleotides match TRBD1. CDR1 and CDR2 from the germline V gene are SSHAT and FNYEAQ (reference sequence). The CDR3 consists of 15 residues. For the CDR3, the DNA is TGTGCTAGCAGCACCGGGACAGGGGGCAGAGATACGCAGTATTTT. Translating it yields CASSTGTGGRDTQYF.

The CDR3 nucleotides read TGTGCCAGTAGTATGGTTCCGGCGGGGAGTTTCGGGGAGCTGTTTTTT. It specifies CASSMVPAGSFGELFF. The chain links TRBV19 to TRBJ2-2, with D maybe TRBD2 (6 bases). Germline V gives CDR1 LNHDA, CDR2 SQIVND (reference sequence). CDR3 length equals 16 residues. The V gene lost 3 bases and the J gene lost 7 bases, with 18 bases spanning the gap.

The chain joins TRBV6-5 to TRBJ2-1; tentative D call: TRBD1 (6 bases). Germline CDR1 MNHEY, CDR2 SVGAGI. Trimming shortened V by 8 bases and J by 9 bases, and 14 bases separated the two germline ends. CDR3 size: 12 residues. This CDR3 is CASGRTQGEQFF. CDR3 coding DNA: TGTGCCAGCGGAAGGACACAGGGTGAGCAGTTCTTC.

The gene calls are TRBV5-1 and TRBJ2-7; D not certain. V was pared by 4 bases and J by 7 bases, with 18 bases between. CDR1 and CDR2 from the germline V gene are SGHRS and YFSETQ. The CDR3 has 14 residues. The CDR3 DNA sequence: TGCGCCAGCAGCGCCTGGACCGAGCCCGGGGAGCAGTACTTC. This encodes CASSAWTEPGEQYF.

This clone was counted only a few times. The gene calls are TRBV30 and TRBJ1-5; D gene ambiguous. CDR1 and CDR2 from the germline V gene are GTSNPN and SVGIG (reference sequence). V was pared by 2 bases and J by 7 bases, with 15 bases between. This CDR3 spans 14 amino acids. In nucleotides, the CDR3 is TGTGCCTGGAGTCTAGGAGCGGGAAACCAGCCCCAGCATTTT. Translation gives CAWSLGAGNQPQHF.

This clone is classed as medium-sized. The chain employs TRBV2 and TRBJ2-1; D remains ambiguous. Per germline, CDR1 SNHLY and CDR2 FYNNEI. The CDR3 runs 17 residues. Between the trimmed V and J ends, which lost 4 bases and 5 bases, there was a span of 21 bases. In DNA, the CDR3 is TGTGCCAGCAGTGCTGTTAGACCGTATAGAAGCCACAATGAGCAGTTCTTC. The encoded protein is CASSAVRPYRSHNEQFF. The full variable domain, with the rest looked up from reference TRBV2 and TRBJ2-1, is EPEVTQTPSHQVTQMGQEVILRCVPISNHLYFYWYRQILGQKVEFLVSFYNNEISEKSEIFDDQFSVERPDGSNFTLKIRSTKLEDSAMYFCASSAVRPYRSHNEQFFGPGTRLTVL.

This clone was detected only once. The V call is TRBV11-2, the J call TRBJ2-7; 8 bases align to TRBD2. Germline lookup yields CDR1 SGHAT and CDR2 FQNNGV. J lost 6 bases, V lost 5 bases, and 15 bases had no gene match. The CDR3 is 16 residues long. In DNA, the CDR3 is TGTGCCAGCAGCGAAACCTACGGGGGGGCCTCTCCCGAGCAGTACTTC. This codes for CASSETYGGASPEQYF.

The chain joins TRBV11-3 to TRBJ2-1; D may correspond to TRBD1 or TRBD2 (6 bases each). CDR1 is SGHNT, CDR2 YENEEA, per germline. V was clipped by 7 bases and J by 0 bases, with 16 bases between them. This CDR3 contains 16 residues. CDR3: CASTPFRGRSYNEQFF. DNA for the CDR3: TGTGCCAGCACCCCATTCCGGGGGCGCTCCTACAATGAGCAGTTCTTC.

This clone has only one observation. V and J are TRBV18 and TRBJ2-5; D is unclear. V lost 3 bases to trimming and J lost 2 bases, with 7 bases between them. The CDR3 loop spans 13 amino acids. CDR1 is KGHSH, CDR2 LQKENI, per germline. In DNA form, the CDR3 reads TGTGCCAGCTCACCGTCCAGACAAGAGACCCAGTACTTC. Protein: CASSPSRQETQYF.

The chain combines TRBV6-1 with TRBJ2-2; unclear D gene. CDR3 size: 12 residues. The germline gives CDR1 MNHNS, CDR2 SASEGT. V lost 6 bases, J lost 3 bases, and 5 bases lay in between. CDR3 nucleotides: TGTGCCAGCAGGGAATACACCGGGGAGCTGTTTTTT. Encoded protein: CASREYTGELFF.

CDR3 DNA: TGCGCCAGCAGCTCACGACAGGGGGCCAGCACTGAAGCTTTCTTT. Translated, it gives CASSSRQGASTEAFF. The chain is built from TRBV5-1 and TRBJ1-1, with 10 bases identical to TRBD1. Unmatched junction bases numbered 6, after V lost 3 bases and J lost 4 bases. Germline-derived CDR1 and CDR2 are SGHRS and YFSETQ. The CDR3 consists of 15 residues.

V gene TRBV7-9 combines with J gene TRBJ1-1; the D is unclear. V was clipped by 6 bases and J by 4 bases, with 15 bases between them. CDR3 size: 14 residues. Germline V CDR1 and CDR2: SEHNR, FQNEAQ (reference sequence). The CDR3 nucleotides read TGTGCCAGCAGGGGGTCCGGGATGAGCACTGAAGCTTTCTTT. Protein product: CASRGSGMSTEAFF.

This clone is classed as large. This sequence joins TRBV2 and TRBJ1-6; D unclear. Germline lookup yields CDR1 SNHLY and CDR2 FYNNEI. The CDR3 has 12 amino acids. Trimming shortened V by 8 bases and J by 14 bases, and 16 bases separated the two germline ends. The CDR3 reads CASLGRSSTLHF. CDR3 DNA sequence: TGTGCCAGCCTCGGCAGGAGTTCGACCCTCCACTTT.

CDR3 protein: CASSLGGAPSYEQYF. In DNA form, the CDR3 reads TGCGCCAGCAGCTTGGGGGGGGCTCCCTCCTACGAGCAGTACTTC. The chain links TRBV5-1 to TRBJ2-7; D might be TRBD1 or TRBD2, each matching 6 bases. Trimming left V 0 bases short and J 0 bases short, with 10 bases between. This CDR3 contains 15 residues. The germline V gene encodes CDR1 SGHRS and CDR2 YFSETQ.

The genes are TRBV18 and TRBJ1-4; 11 bases map to TRBD1. The CDR3 is made up of 16 amino acids. J lost 5 bases, V lost 3 bases, and 5 bases had no gene match. Germline V gene sequence: CDR1 KGHSH, CDR2 LQKENI. The CDR3 DNA follows: TGTGCCAGCTCACCCGGGACAGGGGGTTTAAATGAAAAACTGTTTTTT. The encoded protein is CASSPGTGGLNEKLFF. Based on the CDR3 plus reference TRBV18 and TRBJ1-4, the full variable domain is NAGVMQNPRHLVRRRGQEARLRCSPMKGHSHVYWYRQLPEEGLKFMVYLQKENIIDESGMPKERFSAEFPKEGPSILRIQQVVRGDSAAYFCASSPGTGGLNEKLFFGSGTQLSVL.

The chain couples TRBV5-1 to TRBJ2-5; TRBD2 matches 11 bases. CDR1 and CDR2 (germline): SGHRS, YFSETQ. The CDR3 is made up of 15 amino acids. Unmatched junction bases numbered 2, after V lost 2 bases and J lost 2 bases. The CDR3 here is CASSLGTSGQETQYF. As DNA, the CDR3 is TGCGCCAGCAGCTTAGGGACTAGCGGACAAGAGACCCAGTACTTC.

The chain couples TRBV4-1 to TRBJ1-1, with a possible D match to TRBD1 (5 bases). The CDR3 sequence is 15 residues long. The V and J ends lost 4 bases and 1 base respectively, with 13 bases between them. Germline V gene lookup returns CDR1 MGHRA and CDR2 YSYEKL. CDR3 nucleotides: TGCGCCAGCAGCCCACTAGGCGGGACGAACACTGAAGCTTTCTTT. It yields the protein CASSPLGGTNTEAFF.

The chain couples TRBV6-5 to TRBJ2-1; the D gene is possibly TRBD2 (7 bases). This CDR3 comprises 15 residues. Germline values: CDR1 MNHEY, CDR2 SVGAGI. V lost 4 bases to trimming and J lost 7 bases, with 17 bases between them. CDR3 residues: CASSLGGAERNEQFF. As DNA, the CDR3 is TGTGCCAGCAGTTTAGGGGGGGCAGAACGGAATGAGCAGTTCTTC.